These T cell receptor beta chains were read from a single sample in a study of T cell repertoires in aging, cancer and after chemotherapy. Each CDR3 protein is one row after TCRdb ran MiXCR on the multiplex PCR reads. The sample carries 800 to 1,000 distinct CDR3 sequences, roughly 29% recorded once. The specimen was blood. The receptors originated from a human donor with a solid tumor. The CDR3 runs from the conserved cysteine through the conserved F or W. A D gene is named only where the DNA matches it firmly. Expanded clones are given a class, and other clones once, few, many or no size at all.

V gene	J gene	D gene	clone size	CDR3 protein	CDR3 DNA
TRBV5-6	TRBJ2-5	.	.	CASSLRGGETQYF	TGCGCCAGCAGCTTAAGGGGGGGGGAGACCCAGTACTTC
TRBV5-6	TRBJ2-1	.	medium-sized	CASSLRRDTSYNEQFF	TGTGCCAGCAGCTTGCGACGGGACACCTCCTACAATGAGCAGTTCTTC
TRBV29-1	TRBJ1-1	.	large	CSVDDLRAFF	TGCAGCGTTGATGACTTGCGGGCTTTCTTT
TRBV5-1	TRBJ2-7	TRBD2	.	CASSLGTSGTYEQYF	TGCGCCAGCAGCCTGGGGACTAGCGGGACCTACGAGCAGTACTTC
TRBV4-1	TRBJ2-3	.	.	CASSRTAAVDTQYF	TGCGCCAGCAGCCGCACAGCGGCGGTGGATACGCAGTATTTT
TRBV6-5	TRBJ2-7	TRBD2	.	CASSSGLAGMASEQYF	TGTGCCAGCAGTTCCGGACTAGCGGGAATGGCTAGCGAGCAGTACTTC
TRBV18	TRBJ2-1	.	.	CASSPGRAVGDEQFF	TGTGCCAGCTCACCGGGACGGGCGGTCGGGGATGAGCAGTTCTTC
TRBV18	TRBJ2-3	TRBD2	few	CASSHGLADTDTQYF	TGTGCCAGCTCACATGGACTAGCGGATACAGATACGCAGTATTTT
TRBV30	TRBJ2-6	.	medium-sized	CAWSARANVLTF	TGTGCCTGGAGTGCCAGGGCCAACGTCCTGACTTTC
TRBV27	TRBJ2-1	.	.	CASSLLKTRNNEQFF	TGTGCCAGCAGTTTACTCAAGACTAGAAACAATGAGCAGTTCTTC
TRBV29-1	TRBJ2-1	TRBD1	large	CSVLGDRGGEQFF	TGCAGCGTTCTAGGGGACAGGGGGGGAGAGCAGTTCTTC
TRBV6-5	TRBJ1-1	.	few	CASSEGDLLFTEAFF	TGTGCCAGCAGTGAAGGTGACCTTCTTTTCACTGAAGCTTTCTTT
TRBV29-1	TRBJ2-3	TRBD1	large	CSGGVDRGMSTDTQYF	TGCAGCGGGGGGGTGGACAGGGGGATGAGCACAGATACGCAGTATTTT
TRBV19	TRBJ1-1	.	.	CASRPNQEYVEAFF	TGTGCCAGTAGACCGAATCAGGAGTATGTTGAAGCTTTCTTT
TRBV6-5	TRBJ2-7	.	large	CASSKDSTSYEQYF	TGTGCCAGCAGTAAGGACAGTACCTCCTACGAGCAGTACTTC
TRBV6-4	TRBJ1-5	.	few	CATKSRTLLTQPQHF	TGTGCCACCAAGAGCCGGACTCTTCTCACTCAGCCCCAGCATTTT
TRBV30	TRBJ1-1	.	hyperexpanded	CAWREKGWTEAFF	TGTGCCTGGAGGGAGAAGGGCTGGACTGAAGCTTTCTTT
TRBV5-5	TRBJ2-1	TRBD2	medium-sized	CASSVLAGGYNEQFF	TGTGCCAGCAGCGTACTAGCGGGGGGCTACAATGAGCAGTTCTTC
TRBV7-9	TRBJ1-1	TRBD1	.	CASSSWDRSGAEAFF	TGTGCCAGCAGCTCATGGGACAGGTCTGGGGCTGAAGCTTTCTTT
TRBV20-1	TRBJ1-5	.	.	CSARDQTNQPQHF	TGCAGTGCTAGAGACCAGACCAATCAGCCCCAGCATTTT
TRBV5-6	TRBJ2-3	TRBD2	large	CASSAGLGHSTDTQYF	TGTGCCAGCAGCGCGGGACTAGGTCATAGCACAGATACGCAGTATTTT
TRBV6-6	TRBJ2-5	.	large	CASRGLAAGRETQYF	TGTGCCAGCAGGGGATTAGCGGCGGGACGAGAGACCCAGTACTTC
TRBV29-1	TRBJ2-3	TRBD2	large	CSVGLAGAYSTDTQYF	TGCAGCGTGGGACTAGCGGGAGCCTACAGCACAGATACGCAGTATTTT
TRBV6-2/TRBV6-3	TRBJ1-5	TRBD1	.	CASSYSGTGIQPQHF	TGTGCCAGCAGTTACTCCGGGACAGGGATTCAGCCCCAGCATTTT
TRBV19	TRBJ2-7	.	.	CASSIEGKQNPYEQYF	TGTGCCAGTAGTATCGAAGGGAAACAGAACCCCTACGAGCAGTACTTC
TRBV7-6	TRBJ2-7	TRBD1	.	CASSPRDRGRSEQYF	TGTGCCAGCAGCCCCCGGGACAGGGGGCGAAGCGAGCAGTACTTC
TRBV5-4	TRBJ2-1	.	.	CASSLSGVGGSYNEQFF	TGTGCCAGCAGCTTATCAGGGGTGGGCGGGAGCTACAATGAGCAGTTCTTC
TRBV6-1	TRBJ1-2	.	medium-sized	CASRATGKNYGYTF	TGTGCCAGCAGGGCCACCGGGAAGAACTATGGCTACACCTTC
TRBV6-2/TRBV6-3	TRBJ1-5	TRBD1	medium-sized	CASRDRGNQPQHF	TGTGCCAGCAGAGACAGGGGCAATCAGCCCCAGCATTTT
TRBV10-3	TRBJ1-2	.	few	CAISDDVGNYGYTF	TGTGCCATCAGTGACGATGTGGGTAACTATGGCTACACCTTC
TRBV12-5	TRBJ1-2	.	.	CASGLVMWAFLEANYGYTF	TGTGCTAGTGGTTTGGTAATGTGGGCCTTTCTAGAGGCTAACTATGGCTACACCTTC
TRBV6-2/TRBV6-3	TRBJ2-6	.	medium-sized	CASSYGGSGANVLTF	TGTGCCAGCAGTTACGGAGGGTCTGGGGCCAACGTCCTGACTTTC
TRBV13	TRBJ1-2	.	medium-sized	CASSYTGDRNYGYTF	TGTGCCAGCAGCTATACAGGAGACAGGAACTATGGCTACACCTTC
TRBV30	TRBJ2-2	.	large	CAWSLDLGGELFF	TGTGCCTGGAGTTTGGACCTCGGCGGGGAGCTGTTTTTT
TRBV6-5	TRBJ1-4	.	medium-sized	CASSYRGTNEKLFF	TGTGCCAGCAGTTACAGGGGAACTAATGAAAAACTGTTTTTT
TRBV4-3	TRBJ2-1	.	.	CASSQTPHGSSYNEQFF	TGCGCCAGCAGCCAAACTCCCCACGGGAGCTCCTACAATGAGCAGTTCTTC
TRBV18	TRBJ2-7	.	.	CASSLRDLYEQYF	TGTGCCAGCTCACTGAGAGATCTCTACGAGCAGTACTTC
TRBV19	TRBJ2-5	TRBD1	medium-sized	CASSIVVTGYQETQYF	TGTGCCAGTAGTATAGTGGTGACAGGGTACCAAGAGACCCAGTACTTC
TRBV6-2/TRBV6-3	TRBJ1-5	.	medium-sized	CASSYGRGQPQHF	TGTGCCAGCAGTTACGGGCGGGGGCAGCCCCAGCATTTT
TRBV20-1	TRBJ2-3	.	.	CSASPLLHDSTDTQYF	TGCAGTGCTAGTCCCCTGCTCCACGATTCCACAGATACGCAGTATTTT
TRBV5-6	TRBJ2-1	.	large	CASSFTGIGEQFF	TGTGCCAGCAGCTTCACAGGGATAGGGGAGCAGTTCTTC
TRBV5-5	TRBJ2-7	.	.	CASSWGPQSYEQYF	TGTGCCAGCAGCTGGGGGCCTCAGTCCTACGAGCAGTACTTC
TRBV18	TRBJ2-5	.	.	CASSKPDQETQYF	TGTGCCAGCTCAAAACCGGACCAAGAGACCCAGTACTTC
TRBV20-1	TRBJ1-5	.	medium-sized	CSARRGGMDQPQHF	TGCAGTGCCAGACGGGGGGGGATGGATCAGCCCCAGCATTTT
TRBV6-5	TRBJ1-3	.	medium-sized	CASSYADGSSGNTIYF	TGTGCCAGCAGTTACGCGGACGGGAGCTCTGGAAACACCATATATTTT
TRBV10-3	TRBJ2-5	TRBD2	few	CAISERTSGRVETQYF	TGTGCCATCAGTGAGCGAACTAGCGGGAGGGTAGAGACCCAGTACTTC
TRBV12-3/TRBV12-4	TRBJ1-2	TRBD1	few	CASSRRGRYGYTF	TGTGCCAGCAGTAGGAGGGGGCGGTATGGCTACACCTTC
TRBV6-6	TRBJ2-1	TRBD2	.	CDSSYSTTSGGPEQFF	TGTGACAGCAGTTACTCTACGACTAGCGGGGGTCCAGAGCAGTTCTTC
TRBV6-5	TRBJ2-3	.	large	CASSWFRNRSTDTQYF	TGTGCCAGCAGTTGGTTTCGTAACCGTAGCACAGATACGCAGTATTTT
TRBV20-1	TRBJ2-3	.	few	CSARHLLLDKNTDTQYF	TGCAGTGCTAGACATTTGTTACTAGATAAGAACACAGATACGCAGTATTTT
TRBV20-1	TRBJ2-7	TRBD2	few	CSANAGEDEQYF	TGCAGTGCTAACGCGGGAGAAGACGAGCAGTACTTC
TRBV29-1	TRBJ1-2	TRBD1	.	CSVEETGGGYTF	TGCAGCGTTGAAGAGACAGGGGGTGGCTACACCTTC
TRBV5-6	TRBJ2-1	TRBD2	.	CASSQLLAGVGDEQFF	TGTGCCAGCAGCCAACTACTAGCGGGGGTGGGCGATGAGCAGTTCTTC
TRBV6-4	TRBJ1-1	.	.	CASRTRGLQDEAFF	TGTGCCAGCAGAACGAGGGGACTCCAGGATGAAGCTTTCTTT
TRBV7-9	TRBJ2-2	.	.	CASSLGRPANTGELFF	TGTGCCAGCAGCTTAGGTCGACCAGCGAACACCGGGGAGCTGTTTTTT
TRBV5-8	TRBJ2-3	.	few	CASSSLPTLASTDTQYF	TGCGCCAGCAGCTCTCTTCCGACGCTAGCTAGCACAGATACGCAGTATTTT
TRBV4-2	TRBJ2-7	TRBD1	few	CASSLGVGQGIDEQYF	TGTGCCAGCAGCCTGGGTGTCGGACAGGGTATTGACGAGCAGTACTTC
TRBV6-1	TRBJ2-6	.	.	CASSERRGSGANVLTF	TGTGCCAGCAGTGAAAGGAGGGGTTCCGGGGCCAACGTCCTGACTTTC
TRBV20-1	TRBJ2-7	.	.	CSARDILGGPNYEQYF	TGCAGTGCTAGAGATATTCTCGGGGGGCCCAACTACGAGCAGTACTTC